This T cell receptor beta chain is from a study of T cell changes during pregnancy in multiple sclerosis. V lost 0 bases and J lost 2, with 12 bases in between. Germline CDR1 is SGHVS and CDR2 is FQNEAQ. The CDR3 runs 16 residues. This clone was seen once. Only in-frame clones appear in the TCRdb table, and some are missing; sequencing was by immunoSEQ multiplex PCR. The sample consists of about 46,000 clones, around 92% of them appearing once. The chain carries TRBV7-8 and TRBJ2-3; D remains ambiguous. Sample: peripheral blood, taken in the third trimester of pregnancy. The clonotype was recovered from a female donor with multiple sclerosis, enrolled in a pregnancy study. CDR3 nucleotides: TGTGCCAGCAGCTTAGCGCGGTTATTACACACAGATACGCAGTATTTT. It codes for CASSLARLLHTDTQYF. Combining the CDR3 with reference TRBV7-8 and TRBJ2-3 gives the whole variable domain GAGVSQSPRYKVAKRGQDVALRCDPISGHVSLFWYQQALGQGPEFLTYFQNEAQLDKSGLPSDRFFAERPEGSVSTLKIQRTQQEDSAVYLCASSLARLLHTDTQYFGPGTRLTVL.